The rows below give T cell receptor beta chains drawn from one sample of a study of T cells in Graves' hyperthyroidism and ophthalmopathy. One entry per CDR3 protein results from TCRdb running MiXCR on the multiplex PCR reads. Among a few hundred thousand distinct CDR3 sequences listed, approximately 13% were seen once. The sample comprised blood. The receptors come from a woman aged 40 to 50 with Graves' ophthalmopathy. Both conserved end residues are part of each CDR3. D genes are given only for firm matches. Not all rows give a size; the values are once, few, many and, for expanded clones, a class.

TRBJ2-7 | TRBV27 | many | TRBD1 | CASRPTGTGDYEQYF | TGTGCCAGCAGGCCAACCGGGACAGGGGATTACGAGCAGTACTTC
TRBJ2-7 | TRBV5-8 | few | . | CASNILGLDEQYF | TGTGCCAGCAACATTCTAGGTTTGGACGAGCAGTACTTC
TRBJ2-1 | TRBV20-1 | many | TRBD2 | CSASVRGGLYEQFF | TGCAGTGCTAGTGTGCGGGGGGGGCTGTATGAGCAGTTCTTC
TRBJ2-2 | TRBV7-9 | . | TRBD2 | CASSLGRAKDTGELFF | TGTGCCAGCAGCTTGGGGAGGGCCAAGGACACCGGGGAGCTGTTTTTT
TRBJ2-1 | TRBV7-2 | few | TRBD1 | CASSSTGNNEQFF | TGTGCCAGCAGCTCGACAGGGAACAATGAGCAGTTCTTC
TRBJ2-6 | TRBV6-1 | . | . | CASSPNRVGVVLTGANVLTF | TGTGCCAGCAGCCCGAACAGGGTAGGGGTGGTTTTGACAGGGGCCAACGTCCTGACTTTC
TRBJ1-1 | TRBV5-4 | . | . | CASSLGGRDREAFF | TGTGCCAGCAGCTTGGGGGGCAGAGACAGGGAAGCTTTCTTT
TRBJ2-5 | TRBV5-1 | . | TRBD1 | CASRTGLLRGQETQYF | TGCGCCAGCAGGACAGGGTTGTTAAGGGGACAAGAGACCCAGTACTTC
TRBJ1-2 | TRBV2 | many | . | CASSYAMTGGYGYTF | TGTGCCAGCAGTTATGCAATGACCGGGGGCTATGGCTACACCTTC
TRBJ1-6 | TRBV6-1 | . | TRBD1 | CASRGQEVYNSPLHF | TGTGCCAGCAGGGGACAGGAGGTCTATAATTCACCCCTCCACTTT
TRBJ1-5 | TRBV20-1 | many | TRBD1 | CSARDPGQGTQPQHF | TGCAGTGCTAGAGATCCGGGACAGGGGACTCAGCCCCAGCATTTT
TRBJ1-2 | TRBV20-1 | many | TRBD1 | CSARDAGTGSGAGYTF | TGCAGTGCTAGAGACGCCGGGACAGGGAGTGGGGCTGGCTACACCTTC
TRBJ2-1 | TRBV11-2 | . | . | CASSLSAGNNEQFF | TGTGCCAGCAGCTTATCGGCAGGGAACAATGAGCAGTTCTTC
TRBJ1-2 | TRBV3-1 | . | . | CASSQERWYGYTF | TGTGCCAGCAGCCAAGAGCGATGGTATGGCTACACCTTC
TRBJ2-3 | TRBV6-5 | many | . | CASSYGGMGATDTQYF | TGTGCCAGCAGTTACGGGGGAATGGGGGCCACAGATACGCAGTATTTT
TRBJ2-5 | TRBV5-1 | . | TRBD2 | CASSFREVAGGRQETQYF | TGCGCCAGCAGCTTCAGGGAAGTAGCGGGGGGGCGACAAGAGACCCAGTACTTC
TRBJ2-7 | TRBV19 | . | . | CASIKGPYEQYF | TGTGCCAGTATCAAGGGGCCCTACGAGCAGTACTTC
TRBJ2-1 | TRBV2 | many | . | CASSSGSSYNEQFF | TGTGCCAGCAGTTCGGGGTCCTCCTACAATGAGCAGTTCTTC
TRBJ1-2 | TRBV7-2 | many | TRBD1 | CASSEDRVIGYTF | TGTGCCAGCAGCGAGGACAGGGTGATAGGCTACACCTTC
TRBJ1-2 | TRBV7-8 | many | . | CASSPAWSNGYTF | TGTGCCAGCAGCCCTGCCTGGAGTAATGGCTACACCTTC
TRBJ2-2 | TRBV12-3/TRBV12-4 | many | TRBD1 | CASSHLDRVNTGELFF | TGTGCCAGCAGTCACCTGGACAGGGTTAACACCGGGGAGCTGTTTTTT
TRBJ1-1 | TRBV6-2/TRBV6-3 | few | TRBD1 | CASSYPPTGDNSMNTEAFF | TGTGCCAGCAGTTACCCACCGACAGGGGATAATTCCATGAACACTGAAGCTTTCTTT
TRBJ2-1 | TRBV18 | . | TRBD2 | CASSQAGAGRNEQFF | TGTGCCAGCTCCCAAGCGGGAGCCGGCCGGAATGAGCAGTTCTTC
TRBJ2-2 | TRBV10-3 | . | . | CAISESRLRENTGELFF | TGTGCCATCAGTGAGTCGCGTTTGCGGGAGAACACCGGGGAGCTGTTTTTT
TRBJ1-5 | TRBV12-5 | many | . | CASGYISQPQHF | TGTGCTAGTGGCTACATTTCGCAGCCCCAGCATTTT
TRBJ2-1 | TRBV5-1 | few | . | CASSLSSAGQFF | TGCGCCAGCAGCTTGTCCTCGGCGGGGCAGTTCTTC
TRBJ2-2 | TRBV20-1 | few | TRBD2 | CSASLPGLAARLPTGELFF | TGCAGTGCTAGCCTACCGGGACTAGCGGCGAGGCTGCCAACCGGGGAGCTGTTTTTT
TRBJ1-5 | TRBV20-1 | . | . | CSARDPRDNQPQHF | TGCAGTGCTAGAGATCCCAGGGATAATCAGCCCCAGCATTTT
TRBJ2-3 | TRBV15 | many | TRBD2 | CATTPGGTTDTQYF | TGTGCCACCACCCCGGGGGGAACCACAGATACGCAGTATTTT
TRBJ1-5 | TRBV6-9 | few | . | CATKTGQTNQPQHF | TGTGCCACCAAGACCGGACAGACGAATCAGCCCCAGCATTTT
TRBJ2-1 | TRBV7-9 | many | . | CASSPQRYNEQFF | TGTGCCAGCAGCCCACAGCGGTACAATGAGCAGTTCTTC
TRBJ2-5 | TRBV10-3 | many | TRBD2 | CAISEKAGVGETQYF | TGTGCCATCAGTGAGAAGGCGGGAGTCGGAGAGACCCAGTACTTC
TRBJ2-1 | TRBV6-2/TRBV6-3 | . | . | CASSYTRTRPSSYNEQFF | TGTGCCAGCAGTTATACCCGGACTCGTCCGAGCTCCTACAATGAGCAGTTCTTC
TRBJ2-3 | TRBV29-1 | . | . | CSVANTDTQYF | TGCAGCGTTGCCAACACAGATACGCAGTATTTT
TRBJ2-3 | TRBV27 | many | . | CASSSLERPISTDTQYF | TGTGCCAGCAGCTCCCTCGAGCGCCCAATTAGCACAGATACGCAGTATTTT
TRBJ2-5 | TRBV7-2 | . | . | CASSLSSRVETQYF | TGTGCCAGCAGCTTAAGTTCCAGGGTAGAGACCCAGTACTTC
TRBJ2-7 | TRBV6-1 | . | . | CASRPDGFYEQYF | TGTGCCAGCAGACCTGATGGATTTTACGAGCAGTACTTC
TRBJ2-1 | TRBV9 | few | TRBD2 | CASRTSGRGYNEQFF | TGTGCCAGCAGAACTAGCGGGAGAGGGTATAATGAGCAGTTCTTC
TRBJ2-7 | TRBV7-9 | few | . | CASSLARRNEQYF | TGTGCCAGCAGCTTAGCGCGGAGGAACGAGCAGTACTTC
TRBJ1-1 | TRBV11-2 | many | . | CASSVTGYTEAFF | TGTGCCAGCAGCGTCACAGGGTACACTGAAGCTTTCTTT
TRBJ2-1 | TRBV3-1 | many | TRBD2 | CASSQRAGAVQFF | TGTGCCAGCAGCCAACGAGCGGGAGCGGTGCAGTTCTTC
TRBJ2-5 | TRBV6-1 | many | . | CASSRGQVQETQYF | TGTGCCAGCAGCAGGGGACAAGTCCAAGAGACCCAGTACTTC
TRBJ1-2 | TRBV20-1 | many | TRBD1 | CSARQGAGGYTF | TGCAGTGCCAGACAGGGGGCAGGTGGCTACACCTTC
TRBJ2-7 | TRBV5-4 | many | TRBD2 | CASSTGLAYPYEQYF | TGTGCCAGCAGCACGGGACTAGCGTACCCCTACGAGCAGTACTTC
TRBJ1-4 | TRBV15 | . | TRBD1 | CATSRTQGAREKLFF | TGTGCCACCAGCAGAACGCAGGGGGCAAGGGAAAAACTGTTTTTT
TRBJ2-2 | TRBV7-6 | . | TRBD2 | CASSPSGRNTGELFF | TGTGCCAGCAGCCCCAGCGGGAGGAACACCGGGGAGCTGTTTTTT
TRBJ1-4 | TRBV5-1 | few | . | CASSLRVENEKLFF | TGCGCCAGCAGCTTGAGGGTAGAGAATGAAAAACTGTTTTTT
TRBJ1-1 | TRBV29-1 | many | . | CSVDFVGDSTEAFF | TGCAGCGTTGATTTCGTGGGGGATTCCACTGAAGCTTTCTTT
TRBJ2-1 | TRBV20-1 | many | . | CSASYAQLEQFF | TGCAGTGCTAGTTATGCCCAACTTGAGCAGTTCTTC
TRBJ2-5 | TRBV29-1 | . | . | CSVPDSKETQYF | TGCAGCGTTCCGGACAGTAAAGAGACCCAGTACTTC
TRBJ1-5 | TRBV27 | few | . | CASSLRGAGVQPQHF | TGTGCCAGCAGTTTACGGGGCGCGGGGGTTCAGCCCCAGCATTTT
TRBJ1-5 | TRBV19 | few | TRBD1 | CASSPGTAFSNQPQHF | TGTGCCAGTAGTCCCGGGACAGCCTTTAGCAATCAGCCCCAGCATTTT
TRBJ1-1 | TRBV6-1 | few | . | CASTRLRNTEAFF | TGTGCCAGCACCAGACTACGGAACACTGAAGCTTTCTTT